A single sample gave rise to the 20 T cell receptor beta chains below, sequenced in a study of blood T cell repertoires in COVID-19. Data came from immunoSEQ multiplex PCR; TCRdb stores just in-frame clones and leaves some out. The sample includes hundreds of thousands of clones, around nine tenths seen only once; the top ten take more than 5.5%. Material: peripheral blood. These receptors were obtained from a woman between 65 and 79 years old with COVID-19, enrolled during active disease.

Points on this clone: This specimen includes other DNA sequences encoding the same CDR3. CDR3 nucleotides: TGTGCCAGCAGTGCCACAGGGAACACTGAAGCTTTCTTT. Its translation: CASSATGNTEAFF. The V and J genes are TRBV2 and TRBJ1-1; D may be TRBD1 (5 bases). V lost 4 bases to trimming and J lost 1 base, with 7 bases between them. From germline, CDR1 is SNHLY and CDR2 FYNNEI. The CDR3 is made up of 13 amino acids.

This clone was seen more than once but under ten times. V usage is TRBV5-1 and J usage is TRBJ1-2; TRBD1 agrees at 8 bases. CDR1 is SGHRS, CDR2 YFSETQ, per germline. This CDR3 is built from 14 residues. J gave up 1 base and V 4 bases, and 3 bases lay outside the gene matches. The chain's CDR3 is CASSETGVNYGYTF. In nucleotides, the CDR3 is TGCGCCAGCAGCGAGACAGGGGTTAACTATGGCTACACCTTC. Using reference TRBV5-1 and TRBJ1-2 for the parts outside the CDR3, the full variable domain is KAGVTQTPRYLIKTRGQQVTLSCSPISGHRSVSWYQQTPGQGLQFLFEYFSETQRNKGNFPGRFSGRQFSNSRSEMNVSTLELGDSALYLCASSETGVNYGYTFGSGTRLTVV.

The chain uses TRBV4-1 and TRBJ1-1; D gene ambiguous. The ends were cut back, 2 bases at V and 7 bases at J, with 14 bases in the middle. Germline CDR1 reads MGHRA; CDR2 reads YSYEKL. The CDR3 is 14 residues long. The CDR3 loop reads CASSQPTTGFEAFF. CDR3 sequence (DNA): TGCGCCAGCAGCCAACCCACTACCGGGTTTGAAGCTTTCTTT.

The chain recombines TRBV5-1 with TRBJ2-7; 7 nucleotides match TRBD1. After removal of 3 bases from V and 3 bases from J, the junction contained 6 bases not matched to a gene. The CDR3 has 14 amino acids. In germline, CDR1 is SGHRS, CDR2 YFSETQ. The DNA of the CDR3 is TGCGCCAGCAGCTACTCGACAGGGAGCTACGAGCAGTACTTC. This codes for CASSYSTGSYEQYF.

The V call is TRBV28, the J call TRBJ2-7, with 10 bases matching TRBD2. The germline V gene encodes CDR1 MDHEN and CDR2 SYDVKM. The junction had 8 bases not matched to a gene; V was cut back by 4 bases and J by 5 bases. The CDR3 is 15 amino acids. The CDR3 loop is CASSSLAGGVDEQYF. The CDR3 DNA is TGTGCCAGCAGTTCTTTAGCGGGGGGAGTGGACGAGCAGTACTTC.

CDR3: CASSIRDSNEKLFF. Here the CDR3 DNA reads TGTGCCAGTAGTATTCGGGACAGTAATGAAAAACTGTTTTTT. V usage is TRBV19 and J usage is TRBJ1-4; 7 bases line up with TRBD1. This CDR3 is 14 amino acids long. V dropped 3 bases and J dropped 4; count of bases not matched to a gene: 2. Germline values: CDR1 LNHDA, CDR2 SQIVND (reference sequence). Drawing the rest from reference TRBV19 and TRBJ1-4, the complete variable domain is DGGITQSPKYLFRKEGQNVTLSCEQNLNHDAMYWYRQDPGQGLRLIYYSQIVNDFQKGDIAEGYSVSREKKESFPLTVTSAQKNPTAFYLCASSIRDSNEKLFFGSGTQLSVL.

The chain employs TRBV28 and TRBJ2-7; perhaps TRBD1 as D (6 bases). The V gene lost 1 base and the J gene lost 7 bases, with 17 bases spanning the gap. The CDR3 sequence is 15 residues long. Germline CDR1 and CDR2: MDHEN and SYDVKM. The CDR3 DNA sequence: TGTGCCAGCAGTTTATTTGGCAGGGGTTCAGGGGAGCAGTACTTC. It yields the protein CASSLFGRGSGEQYF.

The chain has TRBV9 and TRBJ1-4; D gene unclear. The CDR3 runs to 14 residues. V was trimmed by 1 base and J by 4 bases, leaving 8 bases between them. The V gene's germline CDR1 is SGDLS and CDR2 YYNGEE. As DNA, the CDR3 is TGTGCCAGCAGCGTAAAAGCTCGTAATGAAAAACTGTTTTTT. Its translation: CASSVKARNEKLFF.

The genes are TRBV13 and TRBJ2-7; 9 bases agree with TRBD2. The germline V gene has CDR1 PRHDT and CDR2 FYEKMQ (reference sequence). The length of the CDR3 is 15 residues. V was clipped by 5 bases and J by 0 bases; unmatched bases: 5. The CDR3 DNA reads as TGTGCCAGCAGCGACCTAGCGGGACCCTCCTACGAGCAGTACTTC. This translates into CASSDLAGPSYEQYF.

The V gene is TRBV11-2, the J gene TRBJ1-2; no clear D gene. Germline CDR1 SGHAT, CDR2 FQNNGV. The V end lost 3 bases, the J end lost 6 bases, and 14 bases lay between the germline ends. The CDR3 has 14 residues. The DNA for the CDR3 is TGTGCCAGCAGCTTTCATACTAGGGATAATGGCTACACCTTC. This gives the protein CASSFHTRDNGYTF.

The rearrangement links TRBV12-3 or TRBV12-4 to TRBJ1-2; possibly TRBD1 for D (6 bases). This CDR3 comprises 13 residues. Trimming shortened V by 2 bases and J by 7 bases, and 11 bases separated the two germline ends. The CDR3 nucleotides are TGTGCCAGCAGTTTACGCAGGGGAAGTGGCTACACCTTC. Translating gives CASSLRRGSGYTF.

This chain joins TRBV19 and TRBJ2-6; tentative D call: TRBD2 (6 bases). The CDR3 spans 19 residues. Trimming stripped 7 bases from V and 0 bases from J, with 22 bases between. In germline, CDR1 is LNHDA, CDR2 SQIVND (reference sequence). CDR3 protein: CASMALSWDSRSGANVLTF. The DNA of the CDR3 is TGTGCCAGTATGGCCTTAAGTTGGGACTCCCGCTCTGGGGCCAACGTCCTGACTTTC.

The J gene is TRBJ2-3, the V gene TRBV9, with 13 bases matching TRBD2. The J segment lost 2 bases and the V segment lost 5 bases, leaving 5 bases of the junction unmatched. The CDR3 covers 16 residues. Germline CDR1 and CDR2: SGDLS and YYNGEE. The CDR3, as DNA: TGTGCCAGCAGAGAGACTAGCGGGGGGCTCACAGATACGCAGTATTTT. It yields the protein CASRETSGGLTDTQYF.

Here the CDR3 DNA reads TGTGCCAGCAGCTTAGTGCGGGGGGCCACCTCGGAGACCCAGTACTTC. Amino acids: CASSLVRGATSETQYF. This chain uses TRBV7-8 with TRBJ2-5, with TRBD2 identical over 8 bases. The V and J ends lost 1 base and 5 bases, in that order; junction bases with no gene match: 9. The CDR3 contains 16 residues. The germline V gene encodes CDR1 SGHVS and CDR2 FQNEAQ.

This clone was detected a few times. This chain connects TRBV19 to TRBJ1-2, with TRBD1 as a possible D gene (5 bases). Germline values: CDR1 LNHDA, CDR2 SQIVND (reference sequence). V was pared by 2 bases and J by 7 bases, with 23 bases between. The CDR3 loop spans 17 amino acids. The CDR3 loop is CASSINRRQTDSRGYTF. DNA of the CDR3: TGTGCCAGTAGTATAAATCGGCGGCAAACCGACAGCCGTGGCTACACCTTC.

This clone was detected only a few times. This chain's CDR3 is CAISESGRMVRGYTF. CDR3 DNA: TGTGCCATCAGTGAGTCGGGCAGGATGGTCCGTGGCTACACCTTC. The gene calls are TRBV10-3 and TRBJ1-2; D gene ambiguous. The CDR3 has 15 amino acids. The V gene lost 0 bases and the J gene lost 7 bases, with 15 bases spanning the gap. CDR1 is ENHRY and CDR2 is SYGVKD in the germline V gene.

The chain carries TRBV3-1 (or the pseudogene TRBV3-2) and TRBJ1-2; TRBD1 might be the D (5 bases). Trimming shortened V by 1 base and J by 2 bases, and 20 bases separated the two germline ends. In germline, CDR1 is LGHDT, CDR2 YNNKEL (reference sequence). The CDR3 runs to 18 residues. CDR3 sequence (DNA): TGTGCCAGCAGCCAAGTGAGGCGGGGCCTACTAATGAACTATGGCTACACCTTC. It translates to CASSQVRRGLLMNYGYTF.

The J gene is TRBJ1-2, the V gene TRBV19; TRBD1 might be the D (6 bases). The CDR3 consists of 14 residues. The V gene's germline CDR1 is LNHDA and CDR2 SQIVND (reference sequence). The V end was cut by 10 bases, the J end by 8 bases, with 23 bases between. The CDR3 loop reads CATREGDWSGGYTF. CDR3 sequence (DNA): TGTGCCACCCGAGAGGGGGATTGGTCAGGGGGCTACACCTTC.

The chain links TRBV12-3 or TRBV12-4 to TRBJ2-5; unclear D gene. Trimming removed 5 bases from V and 5 bases from J, with 9 bases in between. The CDR3 runs 12 residues. The CDR3 loop reads CASSQRRETQYF. CDR3 DNA sequence: TGTGCCAGCAGTCAACGTCGGGAGACCCAGTACTTC.

V gene TRBV28 combines with J gene TRBJ1-1; D is unresolved. CDR3 length: 12 residues. The V gene's germline CDR1 is MDHEN and CDR2 SYDVKM. The ends were cut back, 2 bases at V and 7 bases at J, with 8 bases in the middle. The chain's CDR3 is CASSLGWSEAFF. Here the CDR3 DNA reads TGTGCCAGCAGTTTAGGTTGGAGTGAAGCTTTCTTT. The entire variable domain, with the rest obtained from reference TRBV28 and TRBJ1-1, is as follows: DVKVTQSSRYLVKRTGEKVFLECVQDMDHENMFWYRQDPGLGLRLIYFSYDVKMKEKGDIPEGYSVSREKKERFSLILESASTNQTSMYLCASSLGWSEAFFGQGTRLTVV.